The clone carrying this T cell receptor beta chain turned up a few times. Antigen: not known. The junction and the germline gene differ at one end; a read error may be behind it. Germline CDR1 and CDR2: SGHRS and YFSETQ. This CDR3 is 15 amino acids long. These data come from a study of tumor and adjacent non-tumor tissue in lung cancer. A modified ARM-PCR protocol with three rounds of nested PCR amplified TCRbeta. TCRdb analysed the multiplex PCR reads with MiXCR anew, one entry per CDR3 protein. Of roughly 150,000 distinct CDR3 sequences in the sample, approximately 64% were seen once. The study, taken as a whole, reports: Normal lung showed higher cumulative top 100 clone frequency than tumor.

RNA was extracted from bulk tissue without any cell sorting. Newly diagnosed lung cancer patients had thoracic surgery in China, August–November 2014, without prior chemotherapy. The sample consisted of lung tumor tissue. This chain connects TRBV5-1 to TRBJ2-7; 7 bases are shared with TRBD1. The source is a man aged 55 to 70 with small cell lung cancer. CDR3 coding DNA: TGCGCCAGCAGCTACACGACAGGGATATTTTACGGGCAGTACTTC. It yields the protein CASSYTTGIFYGQYF.